This is a list of T cell receptor beta chains from one sample in a study of cytomegalovirus exposure and HLA in healthy donors. Profiling relied on immunoSEQ multiplex PCR, and the TCRdb table lists in-frame clones only, not all of them. The repertoire has under 250,000 clones, about 85% of them found once; the top ten carry approximately 0.24%. What was sequenced was PBMCs. The receptors come from a girl aged 2 to 10 in good health and CMV-seronegative. CDR3s include the opening cysteine and the closing phenylalanine or tryptophan. The D gene is left open where the match is weak. Size values are once, few and many counts, or a class for expanded clones, and some rows have none.

>TRBV5-1|.|TRBJ1-2|.
TGCGCCAGCAGCTTTAATTCCGGGGGGAGCTATGGCTACACCTTC
CASSFNSGGSYGYTF
>TRBV7-3|.|TRBJ2-3|.
TGTGCCAGCAGCTTAGGCAGGGCAGATACGCAGTATTTT
CASSLGRADTQYF
>TRBV18|.|TRBJ2-6|.
TGTGCCAGCTCCCGTACCCCGGACTCAATCTCTGGGGCCAACGTCCTGACTTTC
CASSRTPDSISGANVLTF
>TRBV5-1|TRBD2|TRBJ2-7|.
TGCGCCAGCAGCTTATCGGGAGGCTCCTACGAGCAGTACTTC
CASSLSGGSYEQYF
>TRBV19|.|TRBJ1-5|.
TGTGCGACCAGTATCCTCAGGGAAAATCAGCCCCAGCATTTT
CATSILRENQPQHF
>TRBV6-5|.|TRBJ2-2|.
TGTGCCAGCAGTTACCTGAAAGGGGGCACCGGGGAGCTGTTTTTT
CASSYLKGGTGELFF
>TRBV7-9|TRBD2|TRBJ2-5|.
TGTGCCAGCGGGGGACCGACTAGCGGGAGCGGGGTCGAGACCCAGTACTTC
CASGGPTSGSGVETQYF
>TRBV6-5|TRBD2|TRBJ2-7|once
TGTGCCAGCAGAAGAAGCGGGGACCCCTACGAGCAGTACTTC
CASRRSGDPYEQYF
>TRBV6-5|TRBD1|TRBJ1-2|.
TGTGCCAGCAGTTACCCCGGGACAGGCGACCTCTATGGCTACACCTTC
CASSYPGTGDLYGYTF
>TRBV10-3|.|TRBJ2-7|.
TGTGCCATCAGTGAGTCGAGGGGGTACGAGCAGTACTTC
CAISESRGYEQYF
>TRBV19|.|TRBJ2-7|once
TGTGCCAGTTCCTCCCACAGGGAGGGGTCCTACGAGCAGTACTTC
CASSSHREGSYEQYF
>TRBV4-1|TRBD1|TRBJ1-2|once
TGCGCCAGCAGCCGATCCGGGACAGCAAGCGATTATGGCTACACCTTC
CASSRSGTASDYGYTF
>TRBV6-1|.|TRBJ2-4|.
TGTGCCAGCAGTGAAAATCATGGTGGGAGGTGGGACAAAAACATTCAGTACTTC
CASSENHGGRWDKNIQYF
>TRBV6-5|.|TRBJ2-7|.
TGTGCCAGCAGTTATGGGGGGAGAGGGTACGAGCAGTACTTC
CASSYGGRGYEQYF
>TRBV5-1|TRBD2|TRBJ2-7|.
TGCGCCAGCAGCCTCTCAGCGGGAAGGGGCTACGAGCAGTACTTC
CASSLSAGRGYEQYF
>TRBV6-6|TRBD1|TRBJ2-2|.
TGTGCCAGCAGCCCCGACAGGGGTCGGACCGGGGAGCTGTTTTTT
CASSPDRGRTGELFF
>TRBV7-3|.|TRBJ1-3|once
TGTGCCAGCAGCTTCGACAGAGGAAACACCATATATTTT
CASSFDRGNTIYF
>TRBV18|.|TRBJ1-3|once
TGTGCCAGCTCACCGTTCGAGGGAACTGGAAACACCATATATTTT
CASSPFEGTGNTIYF
>TRBV5-1|.|TRBJ1-1|.
TGCGCCAGCAAGACAGAATTGAACACTGAAGCTTTCTTT
CASKTELNTEAFF
>TRBV19|.|TRBJ1-5|.
TGTGCCAGTCGTGCTAGGGCAGGGGCTGGGCAGCCCCAGCATTTT
CASRARAGAGQPQHF
>TRBV5-1|.|TRBJ1-4|.
TGCGCCAGCAGCTATGGCACCGCAACTAATGAAAAACTGTTTTTT
CASSYGTATNEKLFF
>TRBV5-1|TRBD2|TRBJ2-7|.
TGCGCCAGCAGCTGGGGACTAGCGGGGGGGCTGGGTCTCGAGTCCTACGAGCAGTACTTC
CASSWGLAGGLGLESYEQYF
>TRBV10-1|TRBD2|TRBJ2-3|.
TGCGCCAGCAGTGAACTAGCGGGAGGGCGCGATACGCAGTATTTT
CASSELAGGRDTQYF
>TRBV6-1|TRBD1|TRBJ1-1|.
TGTGCCAGCAGGGACAGGGGAAGGGAGGCTGAAGCTTTCTTT
CASRDRGREAEAFF
>TRBV6-1|.|TRBJ1-1|few
TGTGCCAGTTCACACAGGAGCATGAACACTGAAGCTTTCTTT
CASSHRSMNTEAFF
>TRBV14|.|TRBJ1-3|few
TGTGCCAGCAGCCAAGGATTATCGGGAACTGGAAACACCATATATTTT
CASSQGLSGTGNTIYF
>TRBV29-1|.|TRBJ1-1|.
TGCAGCGTTAGTTGGAGGGACGGAGGTGAAGCTTTCTTT
CSVSWRDGGEAFF
>TRBV18|.|TRBJ2-3|.
TGTGCCAGCTCACTAGATGCTAGCACAGATACGCAGTATTTT
CASSLDASTDTQYF
>TRBV2|TRBD2|TRBJ2-5|.
TGTGCCATTGACCTACTAGCGGGCATGCAGTACTTC
CAIDLLAGMQYF
>TRBV7-9|.|TRBJ1-1|.
TGTGCCAGCAGCGTGACAGGGAACACTGAAGCTTTCTTT
CASSVTGNTEAFF
>TRBV5-1|.|TRBJ2-1|.
TGCGCCAGCAGCTTGGGGGCGATAGCGGCTGGGAATGAGCAGTTCTTC
CASSLGAIAAGNEQFF
>TRBV19|.|TRBJ2-7|.
TGTGCCAGTAGTGCTGGACAGAGAACCCCCTACGAGCAGTACTTC
CASSAGQRTPYEQYF
>TRBV5-1|.|TRBJ1-1|.
TGCGCCAGCAGCTTGACAGAACGCACGATGAACACTGAAGCTTTCTTT
CASSLTERTMNTEAFF
>TRBV25-1|.|TRBJ1-2|.
TGTGCCAGCACAGGGTCAACCTATGGCTACACCTTC
CASTGSTYGYTF
>TRBV4-2|TRBD2|TRBJ2-7|.
TGTGCCAGCAGCCAGAGACTAGCGGGAGGGGGACCCTACGAGCAGTACTTC
CASSQRLAGGGPYEQYF
>TRBV29-1|.|TRBJ2-7|.
TGCAGCGTTCAACTTCAATTATACGAGCAGTACTTC
CSVQLQLYEQYF
>TRBV9|TRBD1|TRBJ2-7|.
TGTGCCAGCAGCGCAGAAGGGGGCGGCGAGCAGTACTTC
CASSAEGGGEQYF
>TRBV19|.|TRBJ2-3|.
TGTGCCAGTAGCCGACTATCCGCTAGCACAGATACGCAGTATTTT
CASSRLSASTDTQYF
>TRBV5-1|TRBD2|TRBJ2-5|.
TGCGCCAGCAGCCCTCTTTCCCATAGCGGGAGGGCCGGAGAGACCCAGTACTTC
CASSPLSHSGRAGETQYF
>TRBV6-1|TRBD1|TRBJ2-1|.
TGTGCCAGCAGTGAAATCGGGGACAGGGATGATTATGAGCAGTTCTTC
CASSEIGDRDDYEQFF
>TRBV7-9|TRBD2|TRBJ2-1|.
TGTGCCAGCAGCTTTCCACTAGCGGGGAACAATGAGCAGTTCTTC
CASSFPLAGNNEQFF
>TRBV5-1|.|TRBJ2-7|.
TGCGCCAGCAGCTTTTCTTCTACAGGACAGCTCTCCTACGAGCAGTACTTC
CASSFSSTGQLSYEQYF
>TRBV7-9|TRBD1|TRBJ1-2|.
TGTGCCAGCAGCTTAAATGGTGGACAGGGAAGGTATGGCTACACCTTC
CASSLNGGQGRYGYTF
>TRBV4-2|TRBD2|TRBJ2-5|.
TGTGCCAGCAGCCAAGCTAGCGGGGGGCCCCAAGAGACCCAGTACTTC
CASSQASGGPQETQYF
>TRBV5-1|TRBD2|TRBJ2-3|.
TGCGCCAGCAGCTTGGGGGCTAGCGGGAGCATAAATACGCAGTATTTT
CASSLGASGSINTQYF
>TRBV5-1|TRBD1|TRBJ1-6|.
TGCGCCAGCAGCTTGGGGGACAGGGGGCGAGGTTCACCCCTCCACTTT
CASSLGDRGRGSPLHF
>TRBV18|TRBD2|TRBJ2-7|.
TGTGCCAGCTCACGTACGGCTAGCGGGGCCTCTTACGAGCAGTACTTC
CASSRTASGASYEQYF
>TRBV10-2|TRBD1|TRBJ2-7|.
TGCGCCAGCAGAGGGCCGGGACAGGGGAACGAGCAGTACTTC
CASRGPGQGNEQYF
>TRBV2|TRBD2|TRBJ2-2|.
TGTGCCAGCAGTGTCGGAGCGGGGGGGCCTAACACCGGGGAGCTGTTTTTT
CASSVGAGGPNTGELFF
>TRBV5-1|.|TRBJ1-5|.
TGCGCCAGCAGCTTGGACGGCGGCAACGGCAATCAGCCCCAGCATTTT
CASSLDGGNGNQPQHF
>TRBV5-1|.|TRBJ1-6|.
TGCGCCAGCAGCTTGGAACCTCAGGGCTCACCCCTCCACTTT
CASSLEPQGSPLHF
>TRBV5-1|TRBD2|TRBJ2-1|.
TGCGCCAGCAGCCTCAGGACTAGCGGGAGGCCCAATGAGCAGTTCTTC
CASSLRTSGRPNEQFF
>TRBV10-1|TRBD1|TRBJ2-7|.
TGCGCCAGCAGCCGGGACAGGGCGGGCGAGCAGTACTTC
CASSRDRAGEQYF
>TRBV5-1|TRBD2|TRBJ2-3|.
TGCGCCAGCAGCTTACCGGGGGGGGCAGATACGCAGTATTTT
CASSLPGGADTQYF